A selection of T cell receptor beta chains follows, all from one sample in a study of cytomegalovirus exposure and HLA in healthy donors. Profiled with immunoSEQ multiplex PCR; TCRdb holds only in-frame clones, not every one. The sample yields fewer than 200,000 clones, 65% to 90% seen once. Sequencing was performed on PBMCs. These receptors all come from a girl aged 2 to 9 in good health and CMV-seropositive. The CDR3 runs from the conserved cysteine through the conserved F or W. The D gene is left open where the match is weak. Expanded clones are given a class, and other clones once, few, many or no size at all.

d_gene: .; j_gene: TRBJ2-1; v_gene: TRBV4-2; abundance: few; CDR3aa: CASSLQLAGSNEQFF; CDR3nt: TGTGCCAGCAGCCTGCAACTAGCCGGGAGCAATGAGCAGTTCTTC
d_gene: TRBD2; j_gene: TRBJ2-5; v_gene: TRBV27; abundance: .; CDR3aa: CASRPRLARMETQYF; CDR3nt: TGTGCCAGCAGACCAAGACTAGCTCGAATGGAGACCCAGTACTTC
d_gene: .; j_gene: TRBJ2-5; v_gene: TRBV30; abundance: .; CDR3aa: CAWSVTPQGGRAETQYF; CDR3nt: TGTGCCTGGAGTGTTACCCCTCAGGGGGGCAGGGCAGAGACCCAGTACTTC
d_gene: TRBD2; j_gene: TRBJ2-3; v_gene: TRBV4-1; abundance: .; CDR3aa: CASSRIAGVADTQYF; CDR3nt: TGCGCCAGCAGCCGAATAGCGGGAGTTGCAGATACGCAGTATTTT
d_gene: .; j_gene: TRBJ2-7; v_gene: TRBV27; abundance: .; CDR3aa: CASSSSLGRIEQYF; CDR3nt: TGTGCCAGCAGTTCAAGTTTGGGCAGAATAGAGCAGTACTTC
d_gene: .; j_gene: TRBJ1-1; v_gene: TRBV7-8; abundance: .; CDR3aa: CASSLARFKIWEVNTEAFF; CDR3nt: TGTGCCAGCAGCTTAGCGCGTTTCAAGATCTGGGAGGTGAACACTGAAGCTTTCTTT
d_gene: .; j_gene: TRBJ2-1; v_gene: TRBV4-1; abundance: .; CDR3aa: CASSQERGVGKDEQFF; CDR3nt: TGCGCCAGCAGCCAAGAAAGGGGTGTCGGTAAGGATGAGCAGTTCTTC
d_gene: .; j_gene: TRBJ2-1; v_gene: TRBV1; abundance: .; CDR3aa: CTSSQVDPLAAGGLHNEQFF; CDR3nt: TGCACCAGCAGCCAAGTGGACCCGCTCGCTGCGGGGGGGCTCCACAATGAGCAGTTCTTC
d_gene: .; j_gene: TRBJ1-3; v_gene: TRBV18; abundance: .; CDR3aa: CASSPGRVSGNTIYF; CDR3nt: TGTGCCAGCTCACCAGGCAGGGTCTCTGGAAACACCATATATTTT
d_gene: TRBD1; j_gene: TRBJ1-2; v_gene: TRBV15; abundance: .; CDR3aa: CATSRARGQYGYTF; CDR3nt: TGTGCCACCAGCAGAGCCAGGGGGCAGTATGGCTACACCTTC
d_gene: .; j_gene: TRBJ1-1; v_gene: TRBV5-5; abundance: .; CDR3aa: CASSLESRTLNTEAFF; CDR3nt: TGTGCCAGCAGCTTGGAGTCTCGGACATTGAACACTGAAGCTTTCTTT
d_gene: .; j_gene: TRBJ1-1; v_gene: TRBV23-1; abundance: .; CDR3aa: CASSQGLVTLTGTEAFF; CDR3nt: TGCGCCAGCAGTCAAGGATTGGTGACGCTGACGGGCACTGAAGCTTTCTTT
d_gene: .; j_gene: TRBJ2-7; v_gene: TRBV4-1; abundance: once; CDR3aa: CASSLRTTDYEQYF; CDR3nt: TGCGCCAGCAGCCTTCGGACTACCGACTACGAGCAGTACTTC
d_gene: TRBD2; j_gene: TRBJ2-6; v_gene: TRBV29-1; abundance: .; CDR3aa: CSVSGGSGANVLTF; CDR3nt: TGCAGCGTTTCGGGAGGGTCTGGGGCCAACGTCCTGACTTTC
d_gene: .; j_gene: TRBJ1-2; v_gene: TRBV30; abundance: .; CDR3aa: CAWSVHLVAGLYGYTF; CDR3nt: TGTGCCTGGAGTGTACATTTGGTCGCAGGCCTCTATGGCTACACCTTC
d_gene: TRBD1; j_gene: TRBJ2-5; v_gene: TRBV29-1; abundance: .; CDR3aa: CSVERGGGETQYF; CDR3nt: TGCAGCGTTGAGAGAGGGGGCGGTGAGACCCAGTACTTC
d_gene: TRBD2; j_gene: TRBJ2-7; v_gene: TRBV27; abundance: .; CDR3aa: CASSGRLAGEQYF; CDR3nt: TGTGCCAGCAGTGGACGACTAGCAGGCGAGCAGTACTTC
d_gene: .; j_gene: TRBJ2-7; v_gene: TRBV5-5; abundance: .; CDR3aa: CASSFEGLSSYEQYF; CDR3nt: TGTGCCAGCAGCTTCGAGGGTTTATCCTCCTACGAGCAGTACTTC
d_gene: TRBD1; j_gene: TRBJ1-1; v_gene: TRBV29-1; abundance: .; CDR3aa: CSVNRGLETEAFF; CDR3nt: TGCAGCGTTAACAGGGGTTTGGAGACTGAAGCTTTCTTT
d_gene: .; j_gene: TRBJ2-7; v_gene: TRBV27; abundance: .; CDR3aa: CASSLSKGNYEQYF; CDR3nt: TGTGCCAGCAGTTTATCGAAGGGGAACTACGAGCAGTACTTC
d_gene: TRBD1; j_gene: TRBJ2-2; v_gene: TRBV19; abundance: once; CDR3aa: CASSMGTGQQNTGELFF; CDR3nt: TGTGCCAGTAGTATGGGGACGGGACAGCAAAACACCGGGGAGCTGTTTTTT
d_gene: .; j_gene: TRBJ2-6; v_gene: TRBV11-2; abundance: .; CDR3aa: CASAGKVYGANVLTF; CDR3nt: TGTGCCAGCGCCGGGAAGGTGTACGGGGCCAACGTCCTGACTTTC
d_gene: TRBD1; j_gene: TRBJ1-1; v_gene: TRBV25-1; abundance: .; CDR3aa: CASRRDSNTEAFF; CDR3nt: TGTGCCAGCCGCAGGGACAGCAACACTGAAGCTTTCTTT
d_gene: .; j_gene: TRBJ1-1; v_gene: TRBV28; abundance: .; CDR3aa: CASSYQIVVRDTEAFF; CDR3nt: TGTGCCAGCAGTTATCAAATCGTCGTACGGGACACTGAAGCTTTCTTT
d_gene: TRBD2; j_gene: TRBJ2-5; v_gene: TRBV7-7; abundance: once; CDR3aa: CASSLNWGGQETQYF; CDR3nt: TGTGCTAGCAGCCTCAATTGGGGGGGCCAAGAGACCCAGTACTTC
d_gene: .; j_gene: TRBJ1-3; v_gene: TRBV30; abundance: .; CDR3aa: CAWDNSGNTIHF; CDR3nt: TGTGCCTGGGACAACTCTGGAAACACCATACATTTT
d_gene: .; j_gene: TRBJ2-7; v_gene: TRBV4-1; abundance: .; CDR3aa: CASSHPSSKFHEQYF; CDR3nt: TGCGCCAGCAGCCACCCTTCTAGCAAGTTCCACGAGCAGTACTTC
d_gene: TRBD2; j_gene: TRBJ2-1; v_gene: TRBV29-1; abundance: .; CDR3aa: CSGRLAAYNEQFF; CDR3nt: TGCAGCGGAAGACTAGCAGCTTACAATGAGCAGTTCTTC